The rows below give T cell receptor beta chains drawn from one sample of a study of shared clonotypes between healthy human individuals. Method: immunoSEQ multiplex PCR; TCRdb's copy keeps in-frame clones and lacks some. The profile shows about 2.4 million clones, roughly 93% of them singletons. The sample comprised naive CD4+ T cells from PBMCs. These receptors all stem from a man between 18 and 35 years old in good health. Some clones in this sample may be carry-over from other donors' samples. Both conserved end residues are part of each CDR3. The order of the fields is CDR3 protein, CDR3 DNA, D gene, V gene, J gene, clone size. A D gene is named only where the DNA matches it firmly. Expanded clones are given a class, and other clones once, few, many or no size at all.

cdr3_aa: CASTLGARAGQPQHF
cdr3_nt: TGTGCCAGTACTTTAGGGGCCAGGGCTGGCCAGCCCCAGCATTTT
d_call: .
v_call: TRBV19
j_call: TRBJ1-5
clone_size: .

cdr3_aa: CATMNWDRKNSPLHF
cdr3_nt: TGTGCCACCATGAACTGGGACAGAAAAAATTCACCCCTCCACTTT
d_call: TRBD1
v_call: TRBV6-1
j_call: TRBJ1-6
clone_size: .

cdr3_aa: CASSFVGTDNEKLFF
cdr3_nt: TGTGCCAGCAGTTTCGTCGGGACGGATAATGAAAAACTGTTTTTT
d_call: .
v_call: TRBV28
j_call: TRBJ1-4
clone_size: .

cdr3_aa: CASSLLSGGGAYNEQFF
cdr3_nt: TGTGCCAGCAGTTTATTATCGGGAGGGGGAGCCTACAATGAGCAGTTCTTC
d_call: TRBD2
v_call: TRBV28
j_call: TRBJ2-1
clone_size: .

cdr3_aa: CASSLFQMGETQYF
cdr3_nt: TGTGCCAGCAGTTTATTCCAGATGGGGGAGACCCAGTACTTC
d_call: .
v_call: TRBV28
j_call: TRBJ2-5
clone_size: .

cdr3_aa: CASSPSGTSTDTQYF
cdr3_nt: TGTGCCAGCAGCCCCTCGGGGACTAGCACAGATACGCAGTATTTT
d_call: .
v_call: TRBV11-3
j_call: TRBJ2-3
clone_size: .

cdr3_aa: CASSSGQGFFEAFF
cdr3_nt: TGTGCCAGCAGTTCCGGACAGGGATTCTTTGAAGCTTTCTTT
d_call: TRBD1
v_call: TRBV6-5
j_call: TRBJ1-1
clone_size: .

cdr3_aa: CASILGARNTEAFF
cdr3_nt: TGTGCCAGCATCTTGGGGGCACGGAACACTGAAGCTTTCTTT
d_call: .
v_call: TRBV6-1
j_call: TRBJ1-1
clone_size: .

cdr3_aa: CASSKSGAPYGYTF
cdr3_nt: TGCGCCAGCAGCAAAAGCGGGGCCCCCTATGGCTACACCTTC
d_call: .
v_call: TRBV5-1
j_call: TRBJ1-2
clone_size: once

cdr3_aa: CASRTLAGRDEQYF
cdr3_nt: TGTGCCAGCAGGACACTAGCGGGTCGCGACGAGCAGTACTTC
d_call: TRBD2
v_call: TRBV6-5
j_call: TRBJ2-7
clone_size: .

cdr3_aa: CASSEPLGEQFF
cdr3_nt: TGTGCCAGCAGCGAGCCCCTGGGTGAGCAGTTCTTC
d_call: .
v_call: TRBV9
j_call: TRBJ2-1
clone_size: .

cdr3_aa: CASTGSLTNNEQFF
cdr3_nt: TGTGCCAGCACCGGCAGTCTCACAAATAATGAGCAGTTCTTC
d_call: .
v_call: TRBV7-2
j_call: TRBJ2-1
clone_size: .

cdr3_aa: CASSPPGGGEQYF
cdr3_nt: TGTGCCAGCTCACCACCAGGGGGAGGAGAGCAGTACTTC
d_call: .
v_call: TRBV18
j_call: TRBJ2-7
clone_size: .

cdr3_aa: CASSPGTLETQYF
cdr3_nt: TGCGCCAGCAGCCCCGGGACTTTGGAGACCCAGTACTTC
d_call: .
v_call: TRBV5-1
j_call: TRBJ2-5
clone_size: .

cdr3_aa: CAYRGARDSRAF
cdr3_nt: TGTGCCTACCGGGGGGCTCGGGATAGTAGGGCCTTC
d_call: .
v_call: TRBV19
j_call: TRBJ1-2
clone_size: .

cdr3_aa: CASSIGARGRYNEQFF
cdr3_nt: TGTGCCAGTAGTATAGGAGCTAGAGGGCGTTACAATGAGCAGTTCTTC
d_call: .
v_call: TRBV19
j_call: TRBJ2-1
clone_size: .

cdr3_aa: CASRYRGETQYF
cdr3_nt: TGTGCCAGCAGATACAGAGGGGAGACCCAGTACTTC
d_call: .
v_call: TRBV5-6
j_call: TRBJ2-5
clone_size: .

cdr3_aa: CASRRTGVPHEQYF
cdr3_nt: TGTGCCAGCAGACGGACAGGGGTCCCCCACGAGCAGTACTTC
d_call: TRBD1
v_call: TRBV28
j_call: TRBJ2-7
clone_size: .

cdr3_aa: CASSYRGRGSDTQYF
cdr3_nt: TGTGCCAGCAGCTATCGGGGGCGAGGGAGTGATACGCAGTATTTT
d_call: .
v_call: TRBV7-2
j_call: TRBJ2-3
clone_size: .

cdr3_aa: CASSLIAGEGYNEQFF
cdr3_nt: TGTGCCAGCAGCTTAATAGCGGGGGAGGGATACAATGAGCAGTTCTTC
d_call: TRBD2
v_call: TRBV7-3
j_call: TRBJ2-1
clone_size: .

cdr3_aa: CAISDQNGESSYEQYF
cdr3_nt: TGTGCCATCAGTGATCAGAACGGGGAGAGCTCCTACGAGCAGTACTTC
d_call: .
v_call: TRBV10-3
j_call: TRBJ2-7
clone_size: .

cdr3_aa: CASSLGLKNYGYTF
cdr3_nt: TGTGCCAGCAGCTTAGGGCTGAAAAACTATGGCTACACCTTC
d_call: .
v_call: TRBV7-2
j_call: TRBJ1-2
clone_size: once

cdr3_aa: CASSGARGWDTEAFF
cdr3_nt: TGTGCCAGCAGTGGGGCAAGGGGATGGGACACTGAAGCTTTCTTT
d_call: .
v_call: TRBV6-1
j_call: TRBJ1-1
clone_size: .

cdr3_aa: CASSPDRSTNEKLFF
cdr3_nt: TGTGCCAGCAGTCCTGACAGGTCAACTAATGAAAAACTGTTTTTT
d_call: .
v_call: TRBV7-9
j_call: TRBJ1-4
clone_size: once

cdr3_aa: CASSTDRAAETQYF
cdr3_nt: TGTGCCAGCAGCACTGACAGGGCTGCAGAGACCCAGTACTTC
d_call: TRBD1
v_call: TRBV11-2
j_call: TRBJ2-5
clone_size: .

cdr3_aa: CASSLPEGVAEQYF
cdr3_nt: TGTGCCAGCAGTTTACCAGAGGGAGTAGCCGAGCAGTACTTC
d_call: .
v_call: TRBV28
j_call: TRBJ2-7
clone_size: .

cdr3_aa: CASSLGGEAFF
cdr3_nt: TGTGCCAGCAGTTTGGGAGGGGAAGCTTTCTTT
d_call: .
v_call: TRBV28
j_call: TRBJ1-1
clone_size: few

cdr3_aa: CASRRGQGASWTEAFF
cdr3_nt: TGTGCCAGCAGACGCGGACAGGGGGCTAGTTGGACTGAAGCTTTCTTT
d_call: TRBD1
v_call: TRBV7-2
j_call: TRBJ1-1
clone_size: .

cdr3_aa: CASSPPTGTNTGELFF
cdr3_nt: TGTGCCAGCAGCCCCCCGACCGGGACCAACACCGGGGAGCTGTTTTTT
d_call: .
v_call: TRBV7-2
j_call: TRBJ2-2
clone_size: .

cdr3_aa: CASSRQGQETQYF
cdr3_nt: TGCGCCAGCAGCAGGCAGGGCCAAGAGACCCAGTACTTC
d_call: .
v_call: TRBV5-1
j_call: TRBJ2-5
clone_size: .

cdr3_aa: CASSPLAGKETQYF
cdr3_nt: TGTGCCAGCTCCCCGTTAGCGGGGAAAGAGACCCAGTACTTC
d_call: TRBD2
v_call: TRBV18
j_call: TRBJ2-5
clone_size: .

cdr3_aa: CASSLGVTQYF
cdr3_nt: TGTGCCAGCAGCTTAGGGGTTACGCAGTATTTT
d_call: .
v_call: TRBV11-2
j_call: TRBJ2-3
clone_size: .

cdr3_aa: CASSPGQREGTEAFF
cdr3_nt: TGTGCCAGTAGTCCCGGCCAGCGTGAGGGCACTGAAGCTTTCTTT
d_call: .
v_call: TRBV19
j_call: TRBJ1-1
clone_size: .

cdr3_aa: CASSLGLAGSPDTQYF
cdr3_nt: TGTGCCAGCAGCTTAGGGTTGGCGGGGTCCCCAGATACGCAGTATTTT
d_call: .
v_call: TRBV11-3
j_call: TRBJ2-3
clone_size: .

cdr3_aa: CASELAYEQYF
cdr3_nt: TGTGCCAGCGAGTTAGCCTACGAGCAGTACTTC
d_call: .
v_call: TRBV2
j_call: TRBJ2-7
clone_size: .

cdr3_aa: CASSLLTTNTGELFF
cdr3_nt: TGTGCCAGCAGCTTGTTGACAACGAACACCGGGGAGCTGTTTTTT
d_call: .
v_call: TRBV5-5
j_call: TRBJ2-2
clone_size: .

cdr3_aa: CSVGVTGTQYF
cdr3_nt: TGCAGCGTTGGCGTCACCGGGACCCAGTACTTC
d_call: .
v_call: TRBV29-1
j_call: TRBJ2-5
clone_size: .

cdr3_aa: CASSLIPGSIGTGELFF
cdr3_nt: TGTGCCAGCAGCTTAATCCCTGGATCAATCGGAACCGGGGAGCTGTTTTTT
d_call: .
v_call: TRBV7-3
j_call: TRBJ2-2
clone_size: .

cdr3_aa: CASSLFAGGRPTQETQYF
cdr3_nt: TGCGCCAGCAGCTTGTTTGCGGGAGGGCGACCGACGCAAGAGACCCAGTACTTC
d_call: TRBD2
v_call: TRBV5-1
j_call: TRBJ2-5
clone_size: .

cdr3_aa: CSVDRQGQGGTEAFF
cdr3_nt: TGCAGCGTTGACAGACAAGGGCAGGGAGGCACTGAAGCTTTCTTT
d_call: .
v_call: TRBV29-1
j_call: TRBJ1-1
clone_size: .

cdr3_aa: CASSFDVAGEQFF
cdr3_nt: TGCGCCAGCAGCTTTGACGTAGCAGGTGAGCAGTTCTTC
d_call: .
v_call: TRBV5-1
j_call: TRBJ2-1
clone_size: .

cdr3_aa: CASTSEGYPYGYTF
cdr3_nt: TGTGCCAGCACCTCCGAGGGCTACCCATATGGCTACACCTTC
d_call: .
v_call: TRBV28
j_call: TRBJ1-2
clone_size: .

cdr3_aa: CASSLGQGAIYEQYF
cdr3_nt: TGTGCCAGCAGCTTAGGGCAGGGGGCGATCTACGAGCAGTACTTC
d_call: TRBD1
v_call: TRBV7-3
j_call: TRBJ2-7
clone_size: .